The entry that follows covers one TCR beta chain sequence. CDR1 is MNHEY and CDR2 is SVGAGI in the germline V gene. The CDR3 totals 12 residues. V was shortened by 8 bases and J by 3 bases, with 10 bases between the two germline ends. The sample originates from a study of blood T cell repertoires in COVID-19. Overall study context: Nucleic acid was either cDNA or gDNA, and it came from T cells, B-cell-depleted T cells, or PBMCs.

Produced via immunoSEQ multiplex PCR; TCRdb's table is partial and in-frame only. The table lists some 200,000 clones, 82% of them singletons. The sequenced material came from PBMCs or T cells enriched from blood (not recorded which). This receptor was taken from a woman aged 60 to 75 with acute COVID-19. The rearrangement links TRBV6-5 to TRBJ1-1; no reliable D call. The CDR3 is CASSSRYTEAFF. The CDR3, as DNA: TGTGCCAGCTCATCGCGGTACACTGAAGCTTTCTTT.